This T cell receptor (beta chain) was sequenced in a study of Ad26.COV2.S vaccination and SARS-CoV-2 variants. Study conclusions and caveats: Non-spike TCR breadth was similar in vaccine and placebo recipients.

A note on this clone: Its specificity is unknown.

Produced via immunoSEQ multiplex PCR; TCRdb's table is partial and in-frame only. This table has roughly 380,000 clones, approximately 84% appearing once. Germline CDR1 is LNHDA and CDR2 is SQIVND (reference sequence). Trimming shortened V by 3 bases and J by 9 bases, and 8 bases separated the two germline ends. This CDR3 has 11 amino acids. Treatment denoted: roughly 18 received Ad26.COV2.S at low or high dose, single or two shots; 5 received placebo; per-sample allocation not given. Day 63 after the first injection of vaccine or placebo was the sampling time. Boston hosted the donor, who was an adult aged 18-55 years.

Sample: peripheral blood, taken in a trial of Ad26.COV2.S vaccine versus placebo. This receptor was obtained from a person between 18 and 65 years old who received the Ad26.COV2.S COVID-19 vaccine or a placebo. This rearrangement joins TRBV19 to TRBJ1-1; no clear D gene. CDR3 loop: CASSIGQKAFF. DNA of the CDR3: TGTGCCAGTAGTATCGGCCAGAAAGCTTTCTTT.